Shown below are 12 T cell receptor beta chains from a single sample sequenced in a study of cytomegalovirus exposure and HLA in healthy donors. Researchers ran the PCR with 60 Vbeta and 13 Jbeta primers. Only in-frame clones appear in the TCRdb table, and some are missing; sequencing was by immunoSEQ multiplex PCR. The table has approximately 180,000 clones, approximately 70% seen once. Input material: PBMCs. The source is a woman aged 30 to 39 in good health and CMV-seronegative.

The CDR3 spells CASSYPGQGITEAFF. In DNA, the CDR3 is TGTGCCAGCAGTTACCCCGGACAGGGGATAACTGAAGCTTTCTTT. The gene calls are TRBV6-6 and TRBJ1-1, with 9 bases that match TRBD1. The CDR3 extends over 15 amino acids. CDR1 is MNHNY and CDR2 is SVGAGI in the germline V gene (reference sequence). J lost 5 bases, V lost 2 bases, and 6 bases had no gene match.

This sequence joins TRBV7-9 and TRBJ2-1; 15 bases agree with TRBD2. CDR1 is SEHNR and CDR2 is FQNEAQ in the germline V gene (reference sequence). V lost 3 bases and J lost 5; bases outside the gene matches: 2. This CDR3 has 16 residues. Written as DNA, the CDR3 is TGTGCCAGCAGCTTCGGACTAGCGGGGGGGAACAATGAGCAGTTCTTC. This sequence encodes CASSFGLAGGNNEQFF.

The chain has TRBV4-1 and TRBJ2-1; possible D gene TRBD2, 5 bases. The CDR3 covers 12 residues. The V end lost 3 bases, the J end lost 15 bases, and 15 bases lay between the germline ends. Looked up from germline, CDR1 is MGHRA and CDR2 is YSYEKL. CDR3 in DNA: TGCGCCAGCAGCCACGCTGAGGCTAGCCCGTTCTTC. Translating it yields CASSHAEASPFF.

The chain uses TRBV4-3 and TRBJ1-1; no clear D gene. The CDR3 has 14 residues. Germline V gene lookup returns CDR1 LGHNA and CDR2 YSLEER. Trimming took 4 bases from V and 5 from J, leaving 14 bases between them. DNA for the CDR3: TGCGCCAGCAGCCTACGGCAAAGCGGGACTGAAGCTTTCTTT. This sequence encodes CASSLRQSGTEAFF.

The CDR3 DNA is TGTGCCAGTAGTATAGGGGAGGGACAGGGATCCTACGAGCAGTACTTC. As protein: CASSIGEGQGSYEQYF. The V and J genes are TRBV19 and TRBJ2-7, with TRBD1 identical over 9 bases. From germline, CDR1 is LNHDA and CDR2 SQIVND (reference sequence). J gave up 1 base and V 1 base, and 5 bases lay outside the gene matches. This CDR3 has 16 residues.

The chain joins TRBV5-1 to TRBJ2-5, with D unclear. The J call may be incorrect, as the DNA end agrees better with TRBJ2-7. This CDR3 has 13 amino acids. CDR1 is SGHRS and CDR2 is YFSETQ in the germline V gene. CDR3 in amino acids: CASSLDARYEQYF. Here the CDR3 DNA reads TGCGCCAGCAGCTTGGACGCCCGCTACGAGCAGTACTTC.

This clone was picked up a small number of times. This chain joins TRBV10-1 and TRBJ2-7; TRBD2 might be the D (7 bases). Germline V gene data show CDR1 as WNHNN and CDR2 as SYGVQD (reference sequence). The CDR3 length is 15 residues. V dropped 7 bases and J dropped 3 bases, with 19 bases sitting between them. CDR3 region: CASISGEGVHYEQYF. CDR3 DNA: TGCGCCAGCATCTCTGGGGAGGGGGTCCACTACGAGCAGTACTTC.

CDR3 DNA: TGCGCCAGCAGCTATACAGGGACCCCGGAGGAGCCCCAGCATTTT. Protein: CASSYTGTPEEPQHF. The chain combines TRBV5-1 with TRBJ1-5; the D gene is possibly TRBD1 (6 bases). Germline V gives CDR1 SGHRS, CDR2 YFSETQ. The CDR3 runs 15 residues. Trimming removed 3 bases at V and 8 bases at J, with 18 bases between.

This chain uses TRBV7-2 with TRBJ1-1, with TRBD1 as a possible D gene (6 bases). The V end was cut by 8 bases, the J end by 1 base, with 20 bases between. Germline CDR1 reads SGHTA; CDR2 reads FQGNSA. The CDR3 runs 16 residues. CDR3 coding DNA: TGTGCCAGCTTCCCGGGGGGGGGCGACGGGAACACTGAAGCTTTCTTT. Amino acid sequence: CASFPGGGDGNTEAFF.

The rearrangement uses TRBV27 and TRBJ2-1; TRBD1 agrees at 8 bases. V gave up 2 bases and J gave up 9 bases; unmatched junction bases: 6. The CDR3 sequence is 14 residues long. Per the germline V gene, CDR1 is MNHEY and CDR2 is SMNVEV (reference sequence). The CDR3, as DNA: TGTGCCAGCAGTTTACAGGGGGCTACGGGTGAGCAGTTCTTC. It yields the protein CASSLQGATGEQFF.

V and J are TRBV7-8 and TRBJ2-1; 10 bases match TRBD2. The CDR3 is made up of 17 amino acids. Germline V gives CDR1 SGHVS, CDR2 FQNEAQ. Trimming took 6 bases from V and 3 from J; bases not matched to a gene: 11. This CDR3 is CASRVSGRASLYNEQFF. The CDR3 nucleotides are TGTGCCAGCAGAGTAAGCGGGAGGGCTTCCCTCTACAATGAGCAGTTCTTC.

This clone was observed a few times. V is TRBV28 and J is TRBJ1-2; tentatively, D is TRBD1 (6 bases). V dropped 4 bases and J dropped 4 bases, with 13 bases sitting between them. CDR1 is MDHEN, CDR2 SYDVKM, per germline. The CDR3 is 14 amino acids. CDR3 nucleotide sequence: TGTGCCAGCAGTTCCCCAGGACAGTTCTATGGCTACACCTTC. Its translation is CASSSPGQFYGYTF.